The entry below gives a single T cell receptor (beta chain) sequence along with its context. Antigen unknown. TCRdb reprocessed the RACE reads via MiXCR and lists one record per CDR3 protein. The sample has about 110,000 distinct CDR3 sequences, under 35% seen once. This sample stems from a study of human T cells and chemical hapten exposure. As to time point: patch test 3, about 24 weeks after DPC sensitization. Sample treatment: therapeutic diphenylcyclopropenone sensitization with weekly scalp DPC. The study enrolled 18 to 70-year-old alopecia patients suitable for DPC. With 4 bases clipped from V and 2 bases from J, the junction kept 3 bases outside the gene matches. The CDR3 runs 14 residues. CDR1 is SGHRS and CDR2 is YFSETQ in the germline V gene. Study conclusions and caveats: There were significantly more large CDR3 similarity clusters among expanded TCRs than among controls. No alteration of TCRs above 1 in 1000 frequency was seen with DPC sensitization.

The V and J genes are TRBV5-1 and TRBJ1-1; 9 nucleotides agree with TRBD1. The material sequenced was whole blood, taken in connection with sensitization to the hapten diphenylcyclopropenone (DPC). This receptor was taken from a man aged 40-55 years with alopecia areata. Some clones in this sample may be carry-over from other donors' samples. In DNA form, the CDR3 reads TGCGCCAGCAGCGTGGACAGGGGTAACACTGAAGCTTTCTTT. It specifies CASSVDRGNTEAFF.